There are many counts of the clone carrying this T cell receptor (beta chain). Alpha- and beta-chain coverage of first-strand cDNA came from TRAV- and TRBV-specific primers. TCR amplification involved 20 to 25 PCR cycles with a constant-region primer and V-primer adapter. Each CDR3 protein gets one entry after TCRdb re-called the reads with MiXCR. The sample consists of fewer than 95,000 distinct CDR3 sequences, under 10% of them appearing once. The sample is drawn from a study of low-dose radiotherapy and immunotherapy resistance in tumors. As for the study in general: A dose of 1 Gy per fraction every two weeks went to Cohort 2, totaling 13 Gy over 26 weeks. The study administered intravenous cyclophosphamide at 200 mg/m2 every two weeks, one day ahead of radiation and immunotherapy. The regimen for patients comprised intravenous nivolumab 240 mg every two weeks plus intravenous ipilimumab 1 mg/kg every six weeks.

Regarding time point: before trial treatment. Donors received nivolumab, ipilimumab, aspirin, low-dose cyclophosphamide and low-dose radiotherapy. CDR1 is SQVTM and CDR2 is ANQGSEA in the germline V gene. The CDR3 loop spans 19 amino acids. J lost 0 bases, V lost 6 bases, and 19 bases had no gene match. This sequence originates from a male donor with prostate cancer. The sample was PBMCs, taken before treatment. The rearrangement links TRBV29-1 to TRBJ2-1; 8 bases align to TRBD1. The CDR3 sequence is CSVRPPTGGPRSSYNEQFF. CDR3 nucleotide sequence: TGCAGCGTCCGACCGCCCACAGGGGGTCCTCGAAGCTCCTACAATGAGCAGTTCTTC.